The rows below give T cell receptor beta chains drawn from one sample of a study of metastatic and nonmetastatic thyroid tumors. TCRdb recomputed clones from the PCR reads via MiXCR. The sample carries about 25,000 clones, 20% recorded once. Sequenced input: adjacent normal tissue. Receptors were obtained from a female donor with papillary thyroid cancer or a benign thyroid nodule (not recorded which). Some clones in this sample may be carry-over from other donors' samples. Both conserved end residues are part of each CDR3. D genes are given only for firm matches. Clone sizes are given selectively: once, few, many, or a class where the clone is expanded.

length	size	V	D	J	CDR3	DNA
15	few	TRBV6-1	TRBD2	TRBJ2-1	CASTSGMGSYNEQFF	TGTGCCAGCACAAGCGGGATGGGCTCCTACAATGAGCAGTTCTTC
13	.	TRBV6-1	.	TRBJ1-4	CASRTLAGEKLFF	TGTGCCAGCAGAACGTTGGCGGGGGAAAAACTTTTTTTT
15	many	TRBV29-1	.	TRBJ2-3	CSAARAYPYRDTQYF	TGCAGCGCCGCCCGGGCCTATCCCTACCGAGATACGCAGTATTTT
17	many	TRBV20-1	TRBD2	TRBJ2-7	CSALPPITSGRVSEQYF	TGCAGTGCTTTACCACCAATCACTAGCGGGAGGGTGAGCGAGCAGTACTTC
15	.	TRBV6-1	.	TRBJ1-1	CANSEYDRPNTEAFF	TGTGCCAACAGTGAATATGACAGACCGAACACTGAAGCTTTCTTT
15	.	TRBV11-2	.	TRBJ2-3	CASSSRAEDTDTHYF	TGTGCCAGCAGCTCAAGGGCAGAAGACACAGATACGCACTATTTT
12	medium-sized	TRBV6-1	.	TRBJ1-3	CASSRGADTIYF	TGTGCCAGCAGTAGGGGGGCGGACACCATATATTTT
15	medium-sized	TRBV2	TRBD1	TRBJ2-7	CARREPGQGAYEQYF	TGTGCCAGACGGGAGCCGGGACAGGGGGCATACGAGCAGTACTTC
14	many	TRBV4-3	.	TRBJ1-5	CASSQESFNQPQHF	TGCGCCAGCAGCCAGGAGTCCTTCAATCAGCCCCAGCATTTT
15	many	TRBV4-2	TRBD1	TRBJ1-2	CASSLGQGSNYGYTF	TGTGCCAGCAGCCTAGGACAGGGGTCTAACTATGGCTACACCTTC
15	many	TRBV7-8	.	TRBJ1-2	CASSPSGGELYGYTF	TGTGCCAGCAGCCCCTCAGGCGGGGAGCTCTATGGCTACACCTTC
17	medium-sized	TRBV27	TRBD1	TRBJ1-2	CASSPRDRGRLDYGYTF	TGTGCCAGCAGTCCCCGGGACAGGGGGCGCCTAGACTATGGCTACACCTTC
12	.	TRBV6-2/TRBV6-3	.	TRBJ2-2	CASGAGWGEQFF	TGTGCCAGCGGGGCGGGATGGGGGGAGCAGTTTTTT
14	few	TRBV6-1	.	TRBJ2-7	CASSSPGGSSEQYF	TGTGCCAGCAGTAGCCCCGGAGGGTCTTCCGAGCAGTACTTC
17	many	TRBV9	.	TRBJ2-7	CASSPRSNGFGSYEQYF	TGTGCCAGCAGCCCTCGGTCGAACGGGTTTGGCTCCTACGAGCAGTACTTC
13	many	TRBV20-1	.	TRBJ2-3	CSARRVATDTQYF	TGCAGTGCTAGACGAGTAGCCACAGATACGCAGTATTTT
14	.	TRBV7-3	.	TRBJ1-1	CASSSQSLNTEAFF	TGTGCCAGCAGCTCCCAATCGTTGAACACTGAAGCTTTCTTT
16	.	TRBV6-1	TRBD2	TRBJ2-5	CASSERASGGGKTQYF	TGTGCCAGCAGTGAAAGAGCGAGCGGGGGTGGGAAGACCCAGTACTTC
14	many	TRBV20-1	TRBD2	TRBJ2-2	CSARGTSGTGELFF	TGCAGTGCTAGAGGGACTAGCGGGACCGGGGAGCTGTTTTTT
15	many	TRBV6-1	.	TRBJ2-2	CASSGLRKHVGELFF	TGTGCCAGCAGTGGGCTCAGAAAGCACGTCGGGGAGCTGTTTTTT
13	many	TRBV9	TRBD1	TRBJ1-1	CASSGRGDTEAFF	TGTGCCAGCAGCGGCAGGGGGGACACTGAAGCTTTTTTT
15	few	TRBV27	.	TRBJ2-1	CASIPRGEPPNEQSF	TGTGCCAGCATTCCTCGCGGAGAGCCCCCCAATGAGCAGTCCTTC
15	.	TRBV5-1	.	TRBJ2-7	CASSLTGHVAYEQYF	TGCGCCAGCAGCTTGACCGGACATGTGGCCTACGAGCAGTACTTC
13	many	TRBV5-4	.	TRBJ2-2	CASSLTWGGELFF	TGTGCCAGCAGCTTAACATGGGGCGGGGAGCTGTTTTTT
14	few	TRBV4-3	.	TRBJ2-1	CASSREPSSVEQFF	TGCGCCAGCAGCCGAGAACCTAGCTCGGTTGAGCAGTTCTTC
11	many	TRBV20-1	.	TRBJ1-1	CSAQGNTEAFF	TGCAGTGCCCAGGGGAACACTGAAGCTTTCTTT
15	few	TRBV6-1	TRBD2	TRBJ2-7	CASSWIAGGGYEQYF	TGTGCCAGCAGTTGGATAGCGGGAGGGGGCTACGAGCAGTACTTC
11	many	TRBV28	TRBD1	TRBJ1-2	CAISTGGGYTF	TGTGCCATCTCGACAGGGGGGGGCTACACCTTC
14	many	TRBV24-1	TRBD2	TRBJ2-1	CATSDRLAGEEQFF	TGTGCCACCAGTGACCGACTAGCGGGAGAGGAGCAGTTCTTC
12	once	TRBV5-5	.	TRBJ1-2	CASSLEGSGYTF	TGTGCCAGCAGCTTGGAAGGCAGCGGCTACACCTTC
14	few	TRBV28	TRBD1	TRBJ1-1	CASSGQGVNTEALF	TGTGCTAGCAGTGGACAGGGGGTGAACACTGAAGCTTTATTT
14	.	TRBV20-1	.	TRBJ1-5	CSARELLCNQPQHF	TGCAGTGCTAGAGAACTATTGTGCAATCAGCCCCAGCATTTT
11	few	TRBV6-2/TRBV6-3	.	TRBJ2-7	CASGVSGEQYF	TGTGCCAGCGGCGTATCGGGGGAGCAGTACTTC
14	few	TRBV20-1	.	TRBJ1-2	CSARAGIANYGYTF	TGCAGTGCTAGAGCAGGAATAGCTAACTATGGCTACACCTTC
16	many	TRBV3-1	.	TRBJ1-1	CASSQGIQASDTEAFF	TGTGCCAGCAGCCAGGGCATCCAAGCCTCGGACACTGAAGCTTTCTTT
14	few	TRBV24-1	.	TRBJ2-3	CATSEGRASKPQYF	TGTGCCACCAGTGAGGGCAGGGCGTCGAAGCCGCAGTATTTT
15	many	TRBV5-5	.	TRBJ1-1	CASSLTLLGNTEAFF	TGTGCCAGCAGCTTAACCCTGCTGGGTAACACTGAAGCTTTCTTT
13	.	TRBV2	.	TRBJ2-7	CASRHPDPYEQYF	TGTGCCAGCAGGCATCCTGACCCTTACGAGCAGTACTTC
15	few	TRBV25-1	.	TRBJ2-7	CASSGTPETPYEQYF	TGTGCCAGCAGTGGTACACCGGAGACACCCTACGAGCAGTACTTC
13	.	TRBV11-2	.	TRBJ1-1	CASSLTENTEAFF	TGTGCCAGCAGCTTGACAGAGAACACTGAAGCTTTCTTT
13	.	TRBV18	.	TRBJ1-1	CASSLDRSGVAFF	TGTGCCAGCTCTCTCGACAGGAGTGGGGTTGCTTTCTTT
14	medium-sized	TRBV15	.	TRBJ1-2	CATSRGRGNYGYTF	TGTGCCACCAGCAGAGGTAGAGGGAACTATGGCTACACCTTC
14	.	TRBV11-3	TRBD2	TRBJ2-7	CASRPGGGTHEQYF	TGTGCCAGCAGGCCAGGCGGGGGAACCCACGAGCAGTACTTC
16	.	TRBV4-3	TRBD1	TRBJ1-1	CASSNRGQGRGTEAFF	TGCGCCAGCAGCAATCGGGGACAGGGTAGAGGCACTGAAGCTTTCTTT
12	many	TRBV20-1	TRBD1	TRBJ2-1	CSAPDRGNEQFF	TGCAGTGCCCCGGACAGGGGCAATGAGCAGTTCTTC